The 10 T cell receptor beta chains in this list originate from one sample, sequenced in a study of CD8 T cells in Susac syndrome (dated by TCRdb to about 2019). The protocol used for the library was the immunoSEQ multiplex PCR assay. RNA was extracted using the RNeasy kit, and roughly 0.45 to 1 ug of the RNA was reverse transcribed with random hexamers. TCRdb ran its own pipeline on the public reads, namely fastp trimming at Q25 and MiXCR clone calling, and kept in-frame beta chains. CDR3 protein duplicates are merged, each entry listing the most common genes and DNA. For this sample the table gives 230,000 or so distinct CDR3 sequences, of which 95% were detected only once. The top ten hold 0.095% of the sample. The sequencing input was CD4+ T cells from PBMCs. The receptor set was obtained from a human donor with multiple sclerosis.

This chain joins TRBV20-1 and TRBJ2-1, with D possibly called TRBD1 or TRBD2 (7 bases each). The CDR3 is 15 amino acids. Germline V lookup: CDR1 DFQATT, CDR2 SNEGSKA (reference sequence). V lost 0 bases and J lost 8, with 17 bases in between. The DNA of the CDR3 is TGCAGTGCTAGAGATGCCTGGGAGGGGGCGGATGAGCAGTTCTTC. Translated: CSARDAWEGADEQFF.

The CDR3 DNA follows: TGCGCCAGCAGCTCCCGAGGGGGATCTAGCACAGATACGCAGTATTTT. Translating gives CASSSRGGSSTDTQYF. V usage is TRBV5-1 and J usage is TRBJ2-3; D is perhaps TRBD1 (6 bases). The V end was cut by 3 bases, the J end by 0 bases, with 14 bases between. Germline CDR1 and CDR2: SGHRS and YFSETQ. This CDR3 spans 16 amino acids.

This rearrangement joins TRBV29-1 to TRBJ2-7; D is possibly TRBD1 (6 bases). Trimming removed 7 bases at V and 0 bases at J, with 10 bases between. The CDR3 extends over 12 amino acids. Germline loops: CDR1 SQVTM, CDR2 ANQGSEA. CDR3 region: CSAQGNSYEQYF. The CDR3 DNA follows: TGCAGCGCACAGGGAAACTCCTACGAGCAGTACTTC.

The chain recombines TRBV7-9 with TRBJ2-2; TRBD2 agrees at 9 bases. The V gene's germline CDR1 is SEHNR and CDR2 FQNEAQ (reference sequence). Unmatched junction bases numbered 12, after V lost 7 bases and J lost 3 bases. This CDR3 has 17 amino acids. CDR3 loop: CASNPSRGLADTGELFF. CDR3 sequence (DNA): TGTGCCAGCAACCCTAGTCGGGGACTAGCCGACACCGGGGAGCTGTTTTTT.

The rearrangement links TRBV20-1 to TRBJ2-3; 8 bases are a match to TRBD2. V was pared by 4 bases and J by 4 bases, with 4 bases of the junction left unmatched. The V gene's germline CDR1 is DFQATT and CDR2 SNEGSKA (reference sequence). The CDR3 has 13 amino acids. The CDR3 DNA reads TGCAGTGCTACGGGGACTAGGCCAGATACGCAGTATTTT. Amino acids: CSATGTRPDTQYF.

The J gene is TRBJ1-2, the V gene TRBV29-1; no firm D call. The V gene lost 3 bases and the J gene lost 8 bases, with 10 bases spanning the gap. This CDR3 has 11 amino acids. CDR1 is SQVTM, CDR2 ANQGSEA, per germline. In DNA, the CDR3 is TGCAGCGTTGACAGGTTAGGAGGCTACACCTTC. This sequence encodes CSVDRLGGYTF.

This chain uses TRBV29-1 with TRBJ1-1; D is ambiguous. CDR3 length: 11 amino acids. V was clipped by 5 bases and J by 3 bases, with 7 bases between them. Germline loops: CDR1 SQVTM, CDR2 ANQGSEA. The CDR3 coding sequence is TGCAGCGTTCCCCAAGACACTGAAGCTTTCTTT. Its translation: CSVPQDTEAFF.

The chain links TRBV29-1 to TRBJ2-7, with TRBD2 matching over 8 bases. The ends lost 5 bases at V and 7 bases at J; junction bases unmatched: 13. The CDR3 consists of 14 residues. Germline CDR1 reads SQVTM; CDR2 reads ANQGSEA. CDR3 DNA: TGCAGCGTTAGAGGGCTAGCGGGTGATATGGAGCAGTACTTC. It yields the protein CSVRGLAGDMEQYF.

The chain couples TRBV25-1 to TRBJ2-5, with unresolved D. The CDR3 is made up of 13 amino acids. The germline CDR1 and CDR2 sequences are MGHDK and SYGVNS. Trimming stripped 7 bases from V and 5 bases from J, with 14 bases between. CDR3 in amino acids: CASNFFTGETQYF. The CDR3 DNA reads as TGTGCCAGCAACTTCTTCACCGGGGAGACCCAGTACTTC.

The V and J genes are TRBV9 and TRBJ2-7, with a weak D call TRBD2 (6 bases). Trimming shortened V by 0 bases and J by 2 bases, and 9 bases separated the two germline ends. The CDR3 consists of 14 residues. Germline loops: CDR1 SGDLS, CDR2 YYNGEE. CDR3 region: CASSVGGRPYEQYF. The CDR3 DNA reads TGTGCCAGCAGCGTAGGAGGGAGGCCCTACGAGCAGTACTTC.